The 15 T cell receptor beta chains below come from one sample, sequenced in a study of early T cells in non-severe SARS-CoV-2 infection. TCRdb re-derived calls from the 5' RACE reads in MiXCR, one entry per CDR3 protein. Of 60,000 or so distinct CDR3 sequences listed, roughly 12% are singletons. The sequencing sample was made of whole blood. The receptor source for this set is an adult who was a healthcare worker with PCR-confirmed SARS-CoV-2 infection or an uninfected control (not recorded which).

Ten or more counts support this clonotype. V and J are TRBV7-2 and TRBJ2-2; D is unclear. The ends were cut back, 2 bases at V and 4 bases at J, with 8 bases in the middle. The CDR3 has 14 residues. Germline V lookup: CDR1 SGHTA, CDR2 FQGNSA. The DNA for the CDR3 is TGTGCCAGCAGCTTAAGGCCTATCACCGGGGAGCTGTTTTTT. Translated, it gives CASSLRPITGELFF.

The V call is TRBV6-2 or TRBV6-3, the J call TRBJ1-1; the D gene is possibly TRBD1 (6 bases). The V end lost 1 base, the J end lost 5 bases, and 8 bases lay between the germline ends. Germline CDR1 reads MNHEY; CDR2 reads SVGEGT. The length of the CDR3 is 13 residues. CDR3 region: CASSYWGTTEAFF. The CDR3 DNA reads TGTGCCAGCAGTTACTGGGGGACAACTGAAGCTTTCTTT.

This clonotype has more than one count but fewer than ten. The CDR3 protein is CASSGFGGTKTNEQFF. The CDR3 DNA is TGTGCCAGCAGTGGCTTCGGGGGGACGAAAACCAATGAGCAGTTCTTC. The chain combines TRBV2 with TRBJ2-1; 7 positions agree with TRBD2. There are 16 residues in the CDR3. The germline gives CDR1 SNHLY, CDR2 FYNNEI. V dropped 4 bases and J dropped 6; count of bases not matched to a gene: 12.

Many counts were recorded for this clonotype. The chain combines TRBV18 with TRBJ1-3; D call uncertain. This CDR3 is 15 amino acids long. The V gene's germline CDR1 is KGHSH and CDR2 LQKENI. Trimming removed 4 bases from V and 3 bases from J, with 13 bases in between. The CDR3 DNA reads TGTGCCAGCTCACTCTACAATCGGGTTGGAAACACCATATATTTT. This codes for CASSLYNRVGNTIYF.

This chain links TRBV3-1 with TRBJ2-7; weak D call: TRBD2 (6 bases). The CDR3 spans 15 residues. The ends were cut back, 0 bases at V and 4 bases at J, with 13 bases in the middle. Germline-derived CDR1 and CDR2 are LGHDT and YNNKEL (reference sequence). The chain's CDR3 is CASSQDFGSWYEQYF. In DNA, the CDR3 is TGTGCCAGCAGCCAAGATTTCGGGAGTTGGTACGAGCAGTACTTC.

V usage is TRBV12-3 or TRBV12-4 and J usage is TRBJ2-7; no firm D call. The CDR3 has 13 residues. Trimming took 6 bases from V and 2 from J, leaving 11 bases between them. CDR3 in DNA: TGTGCCAGCAGCCTCGCCGAAACCTACGAGCAGTACTTC. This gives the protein CASSLAETYEQYF.

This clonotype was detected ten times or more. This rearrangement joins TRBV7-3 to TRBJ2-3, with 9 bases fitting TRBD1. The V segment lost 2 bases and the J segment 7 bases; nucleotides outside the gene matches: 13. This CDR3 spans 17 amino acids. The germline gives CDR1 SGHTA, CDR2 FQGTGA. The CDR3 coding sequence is TGTGCCAGCAGCTTAGGGGACAGGGTAGCGGTGGAAAATACGCAGTATTTT. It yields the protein CASSLGDRVAVENTQYF.

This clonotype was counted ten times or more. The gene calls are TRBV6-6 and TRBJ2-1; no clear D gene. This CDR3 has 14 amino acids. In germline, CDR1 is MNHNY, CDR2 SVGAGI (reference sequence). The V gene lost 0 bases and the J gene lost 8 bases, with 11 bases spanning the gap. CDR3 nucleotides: TGTGCCAGCAGTTACTCCCTAATTTTCGATGAGCAGTTCTTC. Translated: CASSYSLIFDEQFF.

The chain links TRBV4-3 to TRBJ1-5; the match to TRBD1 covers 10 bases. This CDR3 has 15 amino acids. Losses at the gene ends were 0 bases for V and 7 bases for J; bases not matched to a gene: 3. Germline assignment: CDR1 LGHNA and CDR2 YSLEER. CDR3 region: CASSQDGTGDQPQHF. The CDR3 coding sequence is TGCGCCAGCAGCCAAGATGGGACAGGGGACCAGCCCCAGCATTTT.

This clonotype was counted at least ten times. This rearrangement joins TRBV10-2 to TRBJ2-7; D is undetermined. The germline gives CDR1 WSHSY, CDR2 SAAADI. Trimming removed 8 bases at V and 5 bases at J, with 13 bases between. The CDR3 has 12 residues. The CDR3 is CASASLPNEQYF. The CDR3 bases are TGCGCCAGCGCCAGCTTACCAAACGAGCAGTACTTC.

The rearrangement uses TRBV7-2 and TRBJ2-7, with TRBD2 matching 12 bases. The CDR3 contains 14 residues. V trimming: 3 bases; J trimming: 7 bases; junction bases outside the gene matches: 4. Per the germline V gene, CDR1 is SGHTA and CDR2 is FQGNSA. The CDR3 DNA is TGTGCCAGCAGCTTGACTAGCGGGAGTCGGGAGCAGTACTTC. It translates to CASSLTSGSREQYF.

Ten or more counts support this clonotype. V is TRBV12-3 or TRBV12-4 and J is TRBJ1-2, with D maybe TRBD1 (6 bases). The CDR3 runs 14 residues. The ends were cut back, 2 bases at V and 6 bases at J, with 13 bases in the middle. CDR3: CASSLTRGHDGYTF. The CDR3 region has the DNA TGTGCCAGCAGTTTAACCAGGGGCCACGATGGCTACACCTTC.

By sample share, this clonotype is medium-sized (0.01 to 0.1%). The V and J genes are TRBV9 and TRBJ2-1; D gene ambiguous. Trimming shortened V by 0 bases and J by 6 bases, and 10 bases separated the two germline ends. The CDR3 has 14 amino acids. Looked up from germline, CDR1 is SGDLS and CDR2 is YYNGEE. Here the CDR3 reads CASSVVSGSNEQFF. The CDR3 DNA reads TGTGCCAGCAGCGTAGTTTCCGGGTCCAATGAGCAGTTCTTC. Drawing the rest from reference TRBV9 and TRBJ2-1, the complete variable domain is DSGVTQTPKHLITATGQRVTLRCSPRSGDLSVYWYQQSLDQGLQFLIQYYNGEERAKGNILERFSAQQFPDLHSELNLSSLELGDSALYFCASSVVSGSNEQFFGPGTRLTVL.

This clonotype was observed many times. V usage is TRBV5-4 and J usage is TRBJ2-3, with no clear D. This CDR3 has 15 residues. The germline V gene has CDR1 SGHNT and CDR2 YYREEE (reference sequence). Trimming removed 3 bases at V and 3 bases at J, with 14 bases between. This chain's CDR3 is CASSSPDHKTDTQYF. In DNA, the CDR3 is TGTGCCAGCAGCTCCCCGGACCATAAGACAGATACGCAGTATTTT.

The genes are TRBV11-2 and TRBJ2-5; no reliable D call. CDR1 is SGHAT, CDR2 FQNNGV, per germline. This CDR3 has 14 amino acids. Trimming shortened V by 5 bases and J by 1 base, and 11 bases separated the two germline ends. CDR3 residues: CASSATSIQETQYF. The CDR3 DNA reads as TGTGCCAGCAGCGCGACATCTATCCAAGAGACCCAGTACTTC. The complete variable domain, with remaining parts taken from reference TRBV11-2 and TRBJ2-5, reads EAGVAQSPRYKIIEKRQSVAFWCNPISGHATLYWYQQILGQGPKLLIQFQNNGVVDDSQLPKDRFSAERLKGVDSTLKIQPAKLEDSAVYLCASSATSIQETQYFGPGTRLLVL.